These T cell receptor beta chains were read from a single sample in a study of CD8 T cells in ankylosing spondylitis. TCRdb reprocessed the 5' RACE reads via MiXCR and lists one record per CDR3 protein. The table records about 130,000 distinct CDR3 sequences, roughly a sixth of them present only once. Material for sequencing was blood, either unsorted or a sorted T cell fraction (not recorded which). The receptors shown here come from a male donor with ankylosing spondylitis. CDR3s include the opening cysteine and the closing phenylalanine or tryptophan.

j_call	v_call	cdr3_aa
TRBJ2-1	TRBV3-1	CASSQSYSGRGYNEQFF
TRBJ2-2	TRBV28	CASSLLAGGWAGELFF
TRBJ1-5	TRBV27	CASSVDLNQPQHF
TRBJ2-1	TRBV6-5	CASSYSFVGKNEQFF
TRBJ2-3	TRBV5-6	CASSLGGRGDTQYF
TRBJ1-5	TRBV18	CASSPEQDYSNQPQHF
TRBJ1-3	TRBV19	CATQRDLGNTIYF
TRBJ2-7	TRBV29-1	CSVLSNPLGQYF
TRBJ2-1	TRBV29-1	CSVEASGRAYNEQFF
TRBJ2-2	TRBV28	CASIKKRDYTGELFF
TRBJ2-7	TRBV7-3	CASSLTGGDEQYF
TRBJ2-3	TRBV6-1	CASRPGAADTDTQYF
TRBJ2-5	TRBV29-1	CSVEFPGTDQETQYF
TRBJ2-5	TRBV18	CASTLEEPGSYRETQYF
TRBJ1-1	TRBV6-4	CASSEYGEGTEAFF
TRBJ2-1	TRBV2	CASGRPDGDYNEQFF
TRBJ2-2	TRBV9	CASSVERDDTGELFF
TRBJ2-1	TRBV4-3	CASSPGLAGDEQFF
TRBJ1-1	TRBV28	CAIGLYSGTEAFF
TRBJ2-7	TRBV2	CASKSRGSLYEQYF
TRBJ2-1	TRBV5-4	CASSLRWTSGSYNEQFF
TRBJ1-1	TRBV12-3/TRBV12-4	CASSGDRLGPAFF
TRBJ2-6	TRBV28	CASSLFPQGPSGANVLTF
TRBJ2-7	TRBV6-1	CASRTWDRGSYEQYF
TRBJ2-2	TRBV20-1	CSVERETTGELFF
TRBJ2-7	TRBV12-3/TRBV12-4	CASTPGGGEQYF
TRBJ2-3	TRBV7-2	CASSMGLAGAGDTQYF
TRBJ2-5	TRBV25-1	CASSDGIGGRETQYF
TRBJ1-3	TRBV15	CATSREGPSLDTIYF
TRBJ1-6	TRBV4-1	CASSQEYDSNSPLHF
TRBJ1-5	TRBV27	CASSSWGGWPQHF
TRBJ1-1	TRBV4-1	CASSQVGATEAFF
TRBJ2-7	TRBV3-1	CASSQAGTGYEQYF
TRBJ2-3	TRBV7-9	CASSLRQVSSTDTQYF
TRBJ2-1	TRBV27	CASTLQASPYNEQFF
TRBJ2-1	TRBV29-1	CSVVQGVGNEQFF
TRBJ2-5	TRBV21-1	CASSNGDPLGETQYF
TRBJ2-7	TRBV6-5	CASSYARWKNYEQYF
TRBJ2-3	TRBV5-5	CASSYAAAPSTDTQYF
TRBJ2-1	TRBV9	CASSLGQEIYNEQFF
TRBJ2-3	TRBV7-9	CASSLATGLAGEDGQYF
TRBJ1-2	TRBV7-2	CASSLTGGVYGYTF
TRBJ2-2	TRBV27	CASSLGGYANTGELFF
TRBJ1-2	TRBV7-8	CASNLPRQGHLKGYTF
TRBJ2-5	TRBV7-8	CASSSSRGELLGTQYF
TRBJ2-7	TRBV27	CASSGRDFPLEQYF
TRBJ2-7	TRBV20-1	CSARTNYEQYF
TRBJ2-1	TRBV4-1	CASSHLAYGRDEQFF
TRBJ1-4	TRBV6-5	CATQGANEKLFF
TRBJ1-1	TRBV9	CASSAPPPARGLNTEAFF
TRBJ2-3	TRBV2	CASSPSDSTRTSLEVTDTQYF
TRBJ2-7	TRBV4-2	CASSQDRGGFEQYF
TRBJ2-3	TRBV27	CASSLSPTGTDTQYF
TRBJ2-7	TRBV25-1	CASSVGGKSEQYF
TRBJ2-1	TRBV4-2	CASSQDWISGQHEQFF
TRBJ2-7	TRBV20-1	CSALSSGSRYEQYF
TRBJ1-2	TRBV5-1	CASSPSGDGYTF
TRBJ2-2	TRBV4-1	CASSNAGFAGELFF
TRBJ2-7	TRBV27	CASSFRGQQYF
TRBJ2-1	TRBV14	CASSQAGGRDNEQFF